The source of this T cell receptor (beta chain) is a study of blood T cell repertoires in COVID-19 (TCRdb year 2020). In terms of the full investigation: Samples from collaborators originated in the United States, Italy and Spain and spanned both the acute and convalescent phases of COVID-19. Where HLA class I and class II types were available, the types were taken from metadata supplied by the sample provider, not from assay-based typing. Subjects who had been exposed to COVID-19, were actively infected with it, or had recovered from it provided the deeply sampled blood TCRbeta repertoires that made up the dataset. A freely available public database, intended as a resource for researchers studying the immune response to SARS-CoV-2, is where the repertoires were released. The sample metadata nearly always contained a de-identified subject ID, COVID-19 status, age in years and sex. The samples were drawn from the first 160 participants of the ongoing ImmuneRACE study and from 950 to 1,500 subjects provided by 6 global collaborators. The prospective study material was composed of cDNA or gDNA derived from T cells, B-cell-depleted T cells, or PBMCs.

CDR3 length: 15 amino acids, cysteine to phenylalanine. The retained sequence is limited to the CDR3, 45 bases, with the frame set at the first base. CDR1 and CDR2 are drawn from the germline V gene (reference sequence): MNHNY, SVGAGI. Trimming accounts for 2 bases at V and 6 bases at J, while the number of junction bases matched to no gene is 5. TCRbeta CDR3 regions were amplified from genomic DNA using the immunoSEQ Assay, a bias-controlled multiplex PCR. The original methods were these. The number of nucleated cells in each sample was estimated by amplification of reference gene primers within the assay. Sequence reads were collapsed and filtered to measure the absolute abundance of every unique TCRbeta CDR3 rearrangement. For each sample, productive Simpson clonality was calculated as the square root of Simpson's diversity index across productive rearrangements. TCRdb took this table from immuneACCESS and kept in-frame rearrangements with V and J called. Such tables lack part of the clones; where checked against another copy, unresolved V genes explain under half of the gap, and the rest is unexplained. V and J calls and clone size are given by that table; D and trimming were obtained from the DNA. The sample table lists some 400,000 clones, approximately 90% of them with a count of one. The ten largest clones take up about 0.86% of the sample.

Enrolling through a virtual design, the prospective study's participants ranged in age from roughly 18 to 90 years and lived across around 25 United States geographic areas. To assign participants to cohorts, the prospective study relied on clinical history that participants themselves reported in a screening survey and a study questionnaire. Exposed participants had been in contact with someone with a PCR-confirmed or clinician-diagnosed COVID-19 case within 2 weeks of study entry. Each participant in the prospective study had whole blood, serum and a nasopharyngeal or oropharyngeal swab collected by mobile phlebotomists. Participants in the prospective study had the option to provide additional blood draws and questionnaires over an approximately 2-month period. Prospective study blood samples were shipped either frozen or at room temperature before DNA extraction. General conclusions and limits of the study: Clinical and demographic metadata were provided uncurated, with the amount varying by source and participant.

As for this clone: Its antigen is unknown. Base-call qualities are not available, and no considerably larger clone is one nucleotide away.

The origin of this receptor is a woman between 40 and 50 years old who had been exposed to COVID-19. Sequencing was done on a sample of PBMCs or T cells enriched from blood (not recorded which). The rearranged chain carries TRBV6-6 and TRBJ1-5, and TRBD1 aligns with 9 junction nucleotides. The nucleotides read TGTGCCAGCAGTTACGGGGGACAGGGAAGTCAGCCCCAGCATTTT. This codes for CASSYGGQGSQPQHF.